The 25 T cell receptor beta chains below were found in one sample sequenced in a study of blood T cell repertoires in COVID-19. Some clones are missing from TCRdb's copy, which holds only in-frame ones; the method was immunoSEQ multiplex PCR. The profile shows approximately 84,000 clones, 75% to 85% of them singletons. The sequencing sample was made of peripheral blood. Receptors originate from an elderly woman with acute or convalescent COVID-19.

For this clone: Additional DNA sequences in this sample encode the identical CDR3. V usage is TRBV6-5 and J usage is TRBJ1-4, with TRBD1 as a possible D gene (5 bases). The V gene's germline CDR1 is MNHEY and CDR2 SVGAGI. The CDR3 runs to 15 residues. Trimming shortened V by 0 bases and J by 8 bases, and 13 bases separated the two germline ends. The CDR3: CASSYSGARSEKLFF. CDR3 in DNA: TGTGCCAGCAGTTACTCTGGGGCGCGATCAGAAAAACTGTTTTTT.

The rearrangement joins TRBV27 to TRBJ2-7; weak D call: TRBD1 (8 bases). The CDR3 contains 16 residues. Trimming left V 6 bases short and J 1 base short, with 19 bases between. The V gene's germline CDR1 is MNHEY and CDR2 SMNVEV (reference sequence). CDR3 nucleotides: TGTGCCAGCAGCGGGGGGACAGGAGCCGCTTCCTACGAGCAGTACTTC. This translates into CASSGGTGAASYEQYF.

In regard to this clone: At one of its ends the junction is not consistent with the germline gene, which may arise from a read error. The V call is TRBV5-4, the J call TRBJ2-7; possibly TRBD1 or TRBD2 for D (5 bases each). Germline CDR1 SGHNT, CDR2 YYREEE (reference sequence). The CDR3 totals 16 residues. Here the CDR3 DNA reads TGTGCCAGCAGTTTGGGACCCGACTGGAGCTCCTACGAGCAGTACTTC. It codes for CASSLGPDWSSYEQYF.

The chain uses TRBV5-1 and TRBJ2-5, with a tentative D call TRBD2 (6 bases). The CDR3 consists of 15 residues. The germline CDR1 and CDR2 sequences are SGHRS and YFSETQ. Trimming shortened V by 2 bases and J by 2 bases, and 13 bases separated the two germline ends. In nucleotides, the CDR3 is TGCGCCAGCAGCTTAGGAGGGCGCGGTCAAGAGACCCAGTACTTC. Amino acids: CASSLGGRGQETQYF.

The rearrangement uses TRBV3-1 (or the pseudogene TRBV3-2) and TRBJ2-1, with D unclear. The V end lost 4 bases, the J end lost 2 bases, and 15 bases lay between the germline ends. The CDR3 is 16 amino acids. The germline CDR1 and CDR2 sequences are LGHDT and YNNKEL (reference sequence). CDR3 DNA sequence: TGTGCCAGCAGCCCCGTTTTTTTAGCCACCTACAATGAGCAGTTCTTC. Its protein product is CASSPVFLATYNEQFF.

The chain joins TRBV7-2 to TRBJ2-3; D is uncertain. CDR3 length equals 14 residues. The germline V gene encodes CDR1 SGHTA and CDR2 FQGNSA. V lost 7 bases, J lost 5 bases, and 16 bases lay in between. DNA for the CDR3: TGTGCCAGCACCCTACCTTCCGGTGGAGATACGCAGTATTTT. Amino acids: CASTLPSGGDTQYF.

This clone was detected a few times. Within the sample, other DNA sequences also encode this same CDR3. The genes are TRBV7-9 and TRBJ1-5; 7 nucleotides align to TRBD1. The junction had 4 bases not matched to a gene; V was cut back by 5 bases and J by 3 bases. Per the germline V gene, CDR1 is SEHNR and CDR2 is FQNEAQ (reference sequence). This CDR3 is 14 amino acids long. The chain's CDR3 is CASSLGQSNQPQHF. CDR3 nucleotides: TGTGCCAGCAGCCTGGGACAGTCCAATCAGCCCCAGCATTTT.

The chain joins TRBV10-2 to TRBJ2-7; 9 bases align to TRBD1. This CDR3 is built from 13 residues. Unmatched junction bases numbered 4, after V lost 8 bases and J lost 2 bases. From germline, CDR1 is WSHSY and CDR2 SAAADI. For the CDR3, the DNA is TGCGCCAGCTATGGACAGGGGCCCTACGAGCAGTACTTC. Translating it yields CASYGQGPYEQYF.

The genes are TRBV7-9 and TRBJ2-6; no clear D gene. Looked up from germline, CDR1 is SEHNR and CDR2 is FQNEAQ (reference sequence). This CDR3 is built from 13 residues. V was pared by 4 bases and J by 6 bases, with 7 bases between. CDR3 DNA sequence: TGTGCCAGCAGCTACCCAGTGGCCAACGTCCTGACTTTC. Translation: CASSYPVANVLTF.

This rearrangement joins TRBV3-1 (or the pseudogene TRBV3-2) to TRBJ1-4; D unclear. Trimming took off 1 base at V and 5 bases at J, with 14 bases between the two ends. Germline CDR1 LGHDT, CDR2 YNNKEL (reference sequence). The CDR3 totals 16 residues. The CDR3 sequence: CASSQAAYPTNEKLFF. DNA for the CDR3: TGTGCCAGCAGCCAAGCAGCGTACCCGACGAATGAAAAACTGTTTTTT.

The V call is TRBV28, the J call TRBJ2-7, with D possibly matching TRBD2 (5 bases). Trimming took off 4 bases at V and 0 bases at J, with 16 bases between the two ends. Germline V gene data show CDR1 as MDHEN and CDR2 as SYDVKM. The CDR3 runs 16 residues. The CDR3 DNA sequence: TGTGCCAGCAGTTCGATATCGCGGGCGTTCTCCTACGAGCAGTACTTC. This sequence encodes CASSSISRAFSYEQYF.

For the CDR3, the DNA is TGCAGTGCTAGTCTGAGACAGGGCACAGATACGCAGTATTTT. Protein sequence: CSASLRQGTDTQYF. The chain recombines TRBV20-1 with TRBJ2-3, with D maybe TRBD1 (6 bases). This CDR3 has 14 residues. The germline V gene encodes CDR1 DFQATT and CDR2 SNEGSKA (reference sequence). Trimming cost V 3 bases and J 1 base, with 11 bases left between them.

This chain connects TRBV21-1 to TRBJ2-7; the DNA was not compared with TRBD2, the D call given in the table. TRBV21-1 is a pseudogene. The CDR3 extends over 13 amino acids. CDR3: CASSETGSYEQYF. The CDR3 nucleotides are TGTGCCAGCAGCGAAACGGGCTCCTACGAGCAGTACTTC.

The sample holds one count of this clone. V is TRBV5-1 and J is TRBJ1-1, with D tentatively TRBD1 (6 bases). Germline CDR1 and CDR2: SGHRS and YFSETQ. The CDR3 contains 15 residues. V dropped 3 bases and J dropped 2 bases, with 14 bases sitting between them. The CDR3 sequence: CASSWTAVGNTEAFF. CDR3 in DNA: TGCGCCAGCAGCTGGACAGCGGTGGGAAACACTGAAGCTTTCTTT.

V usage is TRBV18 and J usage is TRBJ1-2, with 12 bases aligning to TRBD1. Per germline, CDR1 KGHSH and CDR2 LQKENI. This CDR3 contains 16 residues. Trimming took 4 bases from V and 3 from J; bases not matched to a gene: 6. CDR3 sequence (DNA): TGTGCCAGCTCACGGGGACAGGGGGCAAGAGACTATGGCTACACCTTC. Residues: CASSRGQGARDYGYTF.

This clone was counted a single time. The CDR3 DNA reads as TGTGCCAGCAGCCCCCGGGCTAGCGGTGACTCCTACGAGCAGTACTTC. Amino acids: CASSPRASGDSYEQYF. The rearrangement uses TRBV3-1 (or the pseudogene TRBV3-2) and TRBJ2-7; 7 bases are a match to TRBD2. CDR1 and CDR2 from the germline V gene are LGHDT and YNNKEL (reference sequence). The junction had 9 bases not matched to a gene; V was cut back by 4 bases and J by 0 bases. The CDR3 loop spans 16 amino acids.

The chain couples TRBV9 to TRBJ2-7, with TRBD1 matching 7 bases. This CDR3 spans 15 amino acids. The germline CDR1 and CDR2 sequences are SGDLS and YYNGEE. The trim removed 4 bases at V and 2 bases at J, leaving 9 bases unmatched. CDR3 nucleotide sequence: TGTGCCAGCAGCCCTTGGACAGGAGGAACCTACGAGCAGTACTTC. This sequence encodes CASSPWTGGTYEQYF. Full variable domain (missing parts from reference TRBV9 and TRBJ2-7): DSGVTQTPKHLITATGQRVTLRCSPRSGDLSVYWYQQSLDQGLQFLIQYYNGEERAKGNILERFSAQQFPDLHSELNLSSLELGDSALYFCASSPWTGGTYEQYFGPGTRLTVT.

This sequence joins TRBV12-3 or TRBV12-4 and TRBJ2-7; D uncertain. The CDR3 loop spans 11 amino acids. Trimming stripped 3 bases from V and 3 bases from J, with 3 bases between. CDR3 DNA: TGTGCCAGCAGTTTCAACTACGAGCAGTACTTC. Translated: CASSFNYEQYF.

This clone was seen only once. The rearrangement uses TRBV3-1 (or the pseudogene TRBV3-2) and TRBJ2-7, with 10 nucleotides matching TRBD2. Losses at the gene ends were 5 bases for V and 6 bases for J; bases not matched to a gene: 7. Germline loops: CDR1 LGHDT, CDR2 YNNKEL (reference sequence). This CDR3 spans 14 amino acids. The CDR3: CASSVTSGDPEQYF. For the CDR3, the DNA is TGTGCCAGCAGCGTCACTAGCGGGGACCCCGAGCAGTACTTC.

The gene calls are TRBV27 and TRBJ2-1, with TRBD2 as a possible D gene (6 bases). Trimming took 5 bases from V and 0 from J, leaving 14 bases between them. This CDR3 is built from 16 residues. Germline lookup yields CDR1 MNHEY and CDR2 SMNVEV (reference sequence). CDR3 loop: CASSPPGRSSYNEQFF. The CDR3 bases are TGTGCCAGCAGTCCTCCGGGGAGGAGCTCCTACAATGAGCAGTTCTTC.

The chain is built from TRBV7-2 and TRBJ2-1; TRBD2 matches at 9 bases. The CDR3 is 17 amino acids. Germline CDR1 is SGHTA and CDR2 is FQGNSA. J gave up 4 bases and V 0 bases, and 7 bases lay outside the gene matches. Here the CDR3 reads CASSLAPSGRSYNEQFF. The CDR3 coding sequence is TGTGCCAGCAGCTTAGCGCCAAGCGGGAGGTCATACAATGAGCAGTTCTTC.

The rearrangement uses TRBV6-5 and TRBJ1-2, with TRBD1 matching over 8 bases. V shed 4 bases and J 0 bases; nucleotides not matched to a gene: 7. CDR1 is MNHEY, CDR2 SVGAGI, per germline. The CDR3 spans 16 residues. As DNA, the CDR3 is TGTGCCAGCAGTTCCTCCCAGGGGGCCTCTAACTATGGCTACACCTTC. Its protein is CASSSSQGASNYGYTF.

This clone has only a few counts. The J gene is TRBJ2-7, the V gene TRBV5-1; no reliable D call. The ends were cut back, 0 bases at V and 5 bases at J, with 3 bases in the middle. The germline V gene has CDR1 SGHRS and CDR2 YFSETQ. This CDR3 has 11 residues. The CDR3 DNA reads TGCGCCAGCAGCTTGGGAGACGAGCAGTACTTC. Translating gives CASSLGDEQYF.

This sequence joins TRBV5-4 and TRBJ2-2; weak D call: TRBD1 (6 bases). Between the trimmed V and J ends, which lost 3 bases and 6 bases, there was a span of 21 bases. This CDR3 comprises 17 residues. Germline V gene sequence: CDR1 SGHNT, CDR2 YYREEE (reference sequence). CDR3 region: CASSSRSGGGVAGELFF. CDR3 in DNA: TGTGCCAGCAGCTCCCGTTCTGGTGGGGGCGTTGCCGGGGAGCTGTTTTTT.

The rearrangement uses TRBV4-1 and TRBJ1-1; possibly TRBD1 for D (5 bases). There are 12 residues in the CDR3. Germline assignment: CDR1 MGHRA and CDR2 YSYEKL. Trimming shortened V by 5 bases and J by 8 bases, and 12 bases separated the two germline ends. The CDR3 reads CASSLDSREAFF. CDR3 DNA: TGCGCCAGCAGCTTAGACAGCAGGGAAGCTTTCTTT.